The rows below give T cell receptor beta chains drawn from one sample of a study of regulatory T cells in long-lasting Graves disease. TCRdb re-derived calls from the multiplex PCR reads in MiXCR, one entry per CDR3 protein. Here the sample spans approximately 470,000 distinct CDR3 sequences, 15% to 20% being singletons. In addition, the sample was reused for a study of T cells in Graves' hyperthyroidism and ophthalmopathy.

The sample was peripheral blood mononuclear cells (PBMCs), taken at new diagnosis, from a patient treated with antithyroid drugs. These receptors were collected from a man aged 35-49 years with Graves disease. Each CDR3 is given with its conserved first and last residue. D genes are given only for firm matches. A row's size may be missing; if present it is once, few, many or a size class.

v_gene	abundance	j_gene	d_gene	CDR3aa	CDR3nt
TRBV10-1	many	TRBJ1-1	TRBD1	CASRGQGWGTEAFF	TGCGCCAGCAGAGGACAGGGATGGGGCACTGAAGCTTTCTTT
TRBV6-5	many	TRBJ2-7	NA	CASSYGGAVSYEQYF	TGTGCCAGCAGTTACGGGGGGGCTGTATCCTACGAGCAGTACTTC
TRBV3-1	NA	TRBJ2-2	NA	CASSLVSPNTGELFF	TGTGCCAGCAGTCTCGTCTCCCCGAACACCGGGGAGCTGTTTTTT
TRBV7-9	many	TRBJ1-2	NA	CASSLDWPGGYGYTF	TGTGCCAGCAGCTTAGATTGGCCCGGAGGATATGGCTACACCTTC
TRBV5-1	many	TRBJ2-3	NA	CASSLEGRTDTQYF	TGCGCCAGCAGCTTGGAGGGCCGCACAGATACGCAGTATTTT
TRBV12-3/TRBV12-4	few	TRBJ1-5	TRBD1	CASRGQGGGNQPQHF	TGTGCCAGCAGAGGACAGGGAGGAGGAAATCAGCCCCAGCATTTT
TRBV10-3	NA	TRBJ2-2	TRBD1	CAISEGGDSRRELFF	TGTGCCATCAGTGAAGGTGGGGACAGTCGACGGGAGCTGTTTTTT
TRBV7-9	many	TRBJ2-7	TRBD1	CASSDRAREQYF	TGTGCCAGCAGCGACAGGGCGAGGGAGCAGTACTTC
TRBV12-5	many	TRBJ2-1	NA	CASSRDTTYNEQFF	TGTGCTTCAAGCCGGGACACCACATACAATGAGCAGTTCTTC
TRBV27	many	TRBJ2-5	NA	CASSSQGETQYF	TGTGCCAGCAGTTCCCAAGGAGAGACCCAGTACTTC
TRBV7-2	NA	TRBJ1-6	TRBD1	CASSPTGYSPLHF	TGTGCCAGCAGCCCGACAGGGTACTCACCCCTCCACTTT
TRBV14	NA	TRBJ2-7	TRBD1	CASSQPGTGGSYEQYF	TGTGCCAGCAGCCAACCCGGGACAGGGGGCAGCTACGAGCAGTACTTC
TRBV27	many	TRBJ1-1	TRBD1	CASSLTDRAEAFF	TGTGCCAGCAGTTTAACGGACAGGGCGGAAGCTTTCTTT
TRBV7-2	few	TRBJ2-7	TRBD2	CASSSGTSGAKPYEQYF	TGTGCCAGCAGCTCCGGGACTAGCGGGGCCAAGCCCTACGAGCAGTACTTC
TRBV11-1	NA	TRBJ2-3	TRBD2	CASSFLTSGSRTDTQYF	TGTGCCAGCAGCTTCTTAACTAGCGGGAGTCGGACAGATACGCAGTATTTT
TRBV25-1	few	TRBJ1-3	NA	CASSETLTSGNTIYF	TGTGCCAGCAGTGAAACTCTGACCTCTGGAAACACCATATATTTT
TRBV5-1	many	TRBJ2-1	TRBD2	CASSTQPTSGSYNEQFF	TGCGCCAGCAGCACCCAACCTACTAGCGGGAGTTACAATGAGCAGTTCTTC
TRBV19	few	TRBJ2-1	NA	CASSTPNFGLGQFF	TGTGCCAGTAGTACGCCCAATTTCGGGCTAGGGCAGTTCTTC
TRBV3-1	many	TRBJ2-1	TRBD1	CASSQAGDRAHEQFF	TGTGCCAGCAGCCAAGCTGGGGACAGGGCTCATGAGCAGTTCTTC
TRBV5-1	many	TRBJ2-2	TRBD1	CASSPGTVLNTGELFF	TGTGCCAGCAGCCCCGGGACAGTCCTGAACACCGGGGAGCTGTTTTTT
TRBV29-1	few	TRBJ2-7	TRBD1	CSVLTGGQEEQYF	TGCAGCGTACTGACAGGGGGCCAGGAGGAGCAGTACTTC
TRBV28	many	TRBJ1-5	NA	CASSLAPGNQPQHF	TGTGCCAGCAGCTTAGCGCCCGGCAATCAGCCCCAGCATTTT
TRBV29-1	NA	TRBJ2-1	TRBD2	CSVETGTSYDNEQFF	TGCAGCGTTGAGACAGGGACTAGCTACGACAATGAGCAGTTCTTC
TRBV5-1	many	TRBJ2-2	NA	CASSAYTGELFF	TGTGCCAGCAGTGCGTACACCGGGGAGCTGTTTTTT
TRBV6-2/TRBV6-3	NA	TRBJ2-7	TRBD1	CASSMTGNEQYF	TGTGCCAGCAGTATGACAGGGAACGAGCAGTACTTC
TRBV6-2/TRBV6-3	many	TRBJ2-7	NA	CASSPLYQGRNEQYF	TGTGCCAGCAGTCCTCTTTATCAGGGACGGAACGAGCAGTACTTC
TRBV6-1	NA	TRBJ2-2	TRBD1	CASRPGQGNTGELFF	TGTGCCAGCAGACCGGGACAGGGGAACACCGGGGAGCTGTTTTTT
TRBV5-1	NA	TRBJ1-2	NA	CASSRRNSYYGYTF	TGTGCCAGCAGCCGTCGGAACAGCTACTATGGCTACACCTTC
TRBV19	NA	TRBJ1-1	NA	CASSTWTRIGTEAFF	TGTGCCAGTAGTACCTGGACACGAATTGGCACTGAAGCTTTCTTT
TRBV30	many	TRBJ2-1	NA	CAWERSVSYNEQFF	TGTGCCTGGGAGAGGAGCGTCTCCTACAATGAGCAGTTCTTC
TRBV28	many	TRBJ2-2	TRBD2	CASSSRTSAKTGELFF	TGTGCCAGCAGTTCTAGGACTAGCGCGAAAACCGGGGAGCTGTTTTTT
TRBV5-1	few	TRBJ1-3	NA	CASSLVQGSGNTIYF	TGCGCCAGCAGCTTGGTTCAGGGCTCTGGAAACACCATATATTTT
TRBV9	many	TRBJ2-5	TRBD1	CASSPTGGQETQYF	TGTGCCAGCAGCCCAACAGGGGGACAAGAGACCCAGTACTTC
TRBV25-1	NA	TRBJ2-7	NA	CASSEYPPSRIPYEQYF	TGTGCCAGCAGTGAATATCCCCCAAGCAGAATACCCTACGAGCAGTACTTC
TRBV2	many	TRBJ1-5	NA	CASTRVSNQPQHF	TGTGCCAGCACCCGGGTTAGCAATCAGCCCCAGCATTTT
TRBV6-1	many	TRBJ1-1	NA	CASSAATENTEAFF	TGTGCCAGCAGTGCTGCGACAGAGAACACTGAAGCTTTCTTT
TRBV14	few	TRBJ2-5	NA	CASSQDSRRKETQYF	TGTGCCAGCAGCCAAGATTCGCGCAGAAAGGAGACCCAGTACTTC
TRBV2	NA	TRBJ2-1	TRBD2	CASRSASGSYNEQFF	TGTGCCAGCAGGTCGGCTAGCGGGAGCTACAATGAGCAGTTCTTC
TRBV20-1	many	TRBJ2-4	TRBD2	CSARVGGGRRLAKNIQYF	TGCAGTGCTAGAGTCGGCGGGGGACGACGCCTAGCCAAAAACATTCAGTACTTC
TRBV29-1	NA	TRBJ2-5	NA	CSVEGLSETQYF	TGCAGCGTTGAAGGCTTGTCGGAGACCCAGTACTTC
TRBV15	NA	TRBJ1-5	NA	CATSKQGRFQPQHF	TGTGCCACCAGCAAACAGGGTAGATTTCAGCCCCAGCATTTT
TRBV30	NA	TRBJ2-3	NA	CAWSARSTDTQYF	TGTGCCTGGAGTGCCAGGAGCACAGATACGCAGTATTTT